Shown below are 13 T cell receptor beta chains from a single sample sequenced in a study of PD-1 blockade in mismatch repair-deficient tumors. Generated by immunoSEQ multiplex PCR, the TCRdb table keeps only in-frame clones and is missing some. The repertoire holds under 150,000 clones, with 86% as singletons. This material consisted of peripheral blood, taken 44 weeks after starting pembrolizumab. Receptor source: an adult with mismatch repair-deficient cancer.

The J gene is TRBJ2-7, the V gene TRBV7-2; the D gene could be TRBD1 or TRBD2 (5 bases each). V gave up 6 bases and J gave up 6 bases, with 15 bases separating them. There are 13 residues in the CDR3. The germline gives CDR1 SGHTA, CDR2 FQGNSA. For the CDR3, the DNA is TGTGCCAGCAGTCCTTGGGTCGGGACCGAGCAGTACTTC. Amino acid sequence: CASSPWVGTEQYF.

The chain has TRBV4-3 and TRBJ2-5; TRBD2 is a possible D gene (6 bases). V lost 0 bases to trimming and J lost 5 bases, with 13 bases between them. The CDR3 runs to 15 residues. Germline V gene data show CDR1 as LGHNA and CDR2 as YSLEER. This CDR3 is CASSQDVGRWETQYF. For the CDR3, the DNA is TGCGCCAGCAGCCAAGATGTGGGGAGGTGGGAGACCCAGTACTTC.

The rearrangement links TRBV19 to TRBJ1-5, with D possibly matching TRBD1 (6 bases). The germline CDR1 and CDR2 sequences are LNHDA and SQIVND (reference sequence). V was clipped by 7 bases and J by 0 bases, with 16 bases between them. There are 16 residues in the CDR3. CDR3 residues: CASKQQGGNSNQPQHF. The DNA of the CDR3 is TGTGCCAGTAAACAACAGGGCGGGAATAGCAATCAGCCCCAGCATTTT.

The genes are TRBV5-1 and TRBJ1-2; TRBD1 might be the D (5 bases). The germline CDR1 and CDR2 sequences are SGHRS and YFSETQ. This CDR3 region has 11 residues. V was clipped by 5 bases and J by 6 bases, with 8 bases between them. In nucleotides, the CDR3 is TGCGCCAGCAGGGCAGGGCATGGCTACACCTTC. It yields the protein CASRAGHGYTF.

V gene TRBV7-6 combines with J gene TRBJ1-3, with a possible D match to TRBD1 (6 bases). Per germline, CDR1 SGHVS and CDR2 FNYEAQ. V was cut by 3 bases and J by 4 bases, with 13 bases left in between. This CDR3 has 15 residues. In nucleotides, the CDR3 is TGTGCCAGCAGCTTGGGATGGGGGGCCGGAAACACCATATATTTT. Its protein is CASSLGWGAGNTIYF.

This rearrangement joins TRBV5-6 to TRBJ2-7, with D hard to call. CDR1 and CDR2 (germline): SGHDT, YYEEEE. This CDR3 region has 11 residues. Trimming took 0 bases from V and 7 from J, leaving 5 bases between them. The CDR3 sequence: CASSLAREQYF. The CDR3 DNA sequence: TGTGCCAGCAGCTTGGCCAGGGAGCAGTACTTC.

J is TRBJ2-3 and V is TRBV2; no clear D gene. Trimming took off 8 bases at V and 6 bases at J, with 15 bases between the two ends. CDR1 and CDR2 from the germline V gene are SNHLY and FYNNEI. The CDR3 is made up of 13 amino acids. CDR3 nucleotides: TGTGCCAGCGAGGTCCACCGGGTGGATACGCAGTATTTT. Protein sequence: CASEVHRVDTQYF.

The V and J genes are TRBV9 and TRBJ2-4, with D perhaps TRBD1 or TRBD2 (5 bases each). Germline V gene sequence: CDR1 SGDLS, CDR2 YYNGEE. This CDR3 region has 15 residues. Trimming pared 0 bases from V and 1 base from J, leaving 8 bases between. CDR3 in amino acids: CASSVGGVAKNIQYF. CDR3 nucleotide sequence: TGTGCCAGCAGCGTAGGAGGGGTGGCCAAAAACATTCAGTACTTC.

This chain connects TRBV5-1 to TRBJ2-2, with D perhaps TRBD2 (5 bases). Germline CDR1 and CDR2: SGHRS and YFSETQ. CDR3 length: 16 amino acids. V was pared by 4 bases and J by 3 bases, with 16 bases between. The CDR3 DNA is TGCGCCAGCAGCGCAAGGACTGGCAGAGACACCGGGGAGCTGTTTTTT. It codes for CASSARTGRDTGELFF.

V gene TRBV5-4 combines with J gene TRBJ2-3; 8 bases are shared with TRBD1. The length of the CDR3 is 15 residues. With 4 bases clipped from V and 0 bases from J, the junction kept 4 bases outside the gene matches. The germline V gene has CDR1 SGHNT and CDR2 YYREEE (reference sequence). CDR3 in DNA: TGTGCCAGCAGCCAAGGGACAGGTAGCACAGATACGCAGTATTTT. Translating gives CASSQGTGSTDTQYF.

As to this clone: A far larger clone is just one base off, so this is likely a read error. This chain joins TRBV5-4 and TRBJ1-1; D not resolved. The V and J ends lost 0 bases and 3 bases respectively, with 12 bases between them. Per germline, CDR1 SGHNT and CDR2 YYREEE (reference sequence). CDR3 length equals 15 residues. CDR3 in amino acids: CASSLGVGVHTEAFF. CDR3 DNA sequence: TGTGCCAGCAGCTTGGGGGTCGGCGTCCACACTGAAGCTTTCTTT.

CDR3 in DNA: TGTGCCAGCAGTCATGGGACAGGGACTGGTGAGCAGTTCTTC. Protein sequence: CASSHGTGTGEQFF. The J gene is TRBJ2-1, the V gene TRBV27; 9 bases map to TRBD1. The CDR3 is 14 amino acids. With V trimmed by 5 bases and J by 9 bases, 8 bases remained unmatched. Germline assignment: CDR1 MNHEY and CDR2 SMNVEV (reference sequence).

V usage is TRBV27 and J usage is TRBJ2-7, with 13 bases matching TRBD2. V lost 2 bases and J lost 5; bases outside the gene matches: 9. The CDR3 runs 17 residues. Germline CDR1 reads MNHEY; CDR2 reads SMNVEV (reference sequence). CDR3 loop: CASSLGLAGATPDEQYF. Here the CDR3 DNA reads TGTGCCAGCAGTTTAGGACTAGCGGGAGCCACTCCGGACGAGCAGTACTTC.